Given below is one TCR beta chain in context. Its specific antigen is unknown. There are no base qualities to consult, and no much larger clone falls within one base. The germline V gene (reference sequence) yields LGHDT for CDR1 and YNNKEL for CDR2. The CDR3 sequence holds 16 residues, the cysteine and phenylalanine included. Only the CDR3 portion is preserved as DNA: 48 bases, with reading frame beginning at the first base. Compared with germline, V lacks 3 bases and J lacks 4 bases; bases without a gene match: 9. The sample is drawn from a study of blood T cells in healthy people across ages (dated by TCRdb to the mid-2010s). About the full investigation: Template switching captured roughly one uniquely barcoded TCR beta cDNA molecule per two T cells in model experiments. Four age groups were formed from the donors: young (average 16 years), middle-aged (approximately 39), aged (roughly 58) and long-lived (less than 85). To track age-related changes in TCR beta repertoire diversity, the study relied on deep sequencing normalized with unique cDNA molecular identifiers. For two donors (one aged 18 to 29 and one aged 80 or older), the study analyzed two additional independent replicas of 1 million unique cDNA reads from the same blood draw. Paper-wide results and their limitations: Bulk unsorted PBMC profiling prevented conclusive comparison of naive and antigen-experienced compartments. The long-lived group showed more naive CD4+ T cells, fewer expanded clones and increased TCR diversity than the aged group, suggesting age selection. Estimates of total diversity based on one million sequenced T cells were regarded as lower bounds and as underestimates. Observed TCR beta diversity per million T cells fell roughly linearly with age, and a significant reduction was already apparent by age about 36. Because the CMV infection status of the donors was unknown, age-related changes in expanded clonotypes may potentially have been confounded. A strong correlation was found between observed TCR beta diversity and the percentage of naive T cells measured by flow cytometry.

The library was prepared using 5' RACE. For sequencing, an Illumina HiSeq 2500 was employed. A second PCR of about 6 to 11 cycles was run with a J-beta primer mix and a sample-barcoded 5' primer. A unique molecular identifier was introduced onto each TCR beta cDNA molecule by a template-switch 5' adaptor carrying 12 random nucleotides. Each sample yielded at least 2.5 million CDR3-containing paired-end reads. All of the RNA was converted into first-strand cDNA using the Mint cDNA synthesis kit, with a TRBC-specific oligonucleotide serving as the primer. Following uracil-DNA glycosylase treatment, all cDNA underwent a first 18-cycle PCR with the universal primers M1SS and BC2_uni_R. The paper's data handling went like this. Normalization of each sample was performed by random selection of 1 million high-quality reads, each carrying a distinct molecular identifier. Instead of being binned into consensus sequences, reads that shared molecular identifiers were thrown out. MiTCR, set to a Q25 quality threshold and the strictest error-elimination algorithm, was used for CDR3 identification, clonotype clustering and error correction. A nonparametric unseen species model using Euler transformation provided a lower-bound estimate of total TCR beta diversity. TCRdb cleaned the public reads at Q25 with fastp, built clones with MiXCR and kept in-frame beta chains. Here each entry gathers all rows of one CDR3 protein and keeps the most common genes and DNA. The V and J calls here are based on TCRdb, not the publication. This sample holds 760,000 or so distinct CDR3 sequences; 25% were observed only once. Together, the top ten hold 9.4% of the sample.

Systemically healthy Caucasian individuals from Russia, 35 to 50 in total and aged roughly 6 to 100 years, were included as donors. Roughly 9 milliliters of peripheral blood were drawn from each donor into EDTA-treated Vacutainer tubes. PBMCs were isolated by Ficoll-Paque density-gradient centrifugation, with at least 6.5 million obtained per sample. Total RNA, at least 6 micrograms per sample, was extracted from PBMCs with Trizol reagent. For every donor, flow cytometry on a PBMC aliquot measured the percentage of naive CD45RAhigh/CD27high T cells. A further study also used this sample, focusing on T cells of mothers and their children. Per that second paper: Nine systemically healthy Caucasian individuals served as donors, namely three mothers together with their six children. cDNA synthesis consumed the entire amount of extracted RNA, loaded at approximately 1.6 ug RNA in each 15 ul reaction. In the second PCR, the M1S primer introduced both the sample barcodes and 2-4 random nucleotides. More than 8 million TCR beta CDR3 reads were obtained from each mother, and about 3 million reads were obtained from each child. In both related and unrelated pairs, thymic selection shapes the output of TCR recombination in a similar way, with inherited differences having only a minor effect. Normalized repertoire overlap in related mother-child pairs was always slightly higher than in unrelated mother-child pairs, but the difference was never significant. Persistent microchimeric T cell clones were not detected, at a sensitivity of approximately 98 clones per million clonotypes. To look for features that set related mother-child pairs apart from unrelated individuals, the researchers ran deep NGS to compare the TCR beta repertoires of mothers and children. On average, the children were about 10 +/- 4 years old, while the mothers were 40 +/- 4 years old. After adapter ligation was performed with NEBNext reagents, the libraries were sequenced on an Illumina HiSeq 2000 with 100+100 nt paired-end reads. To avoid cross-contamination, the mother libraries and the child libraries were prepared a month apart and sequenced in separate runs. Between 500,000 and 2,000,000 distinct TCR beta clonotypes were identified per donor. Naive TCR beta clonotypes were estimated from low-frequency clonotypes matched to each donor's FACS-determined naive share, without sorting.

Sample: blood. The receptor was isolated from a boy younger than 18 in good health. Recombination linked TRBV3-1 to TRBJ1-2; 9 middle bases align to TRBD1. The sequenced DNA: TGTGCCAGCAGCCAGGAAACAGGGGGCTCGCGCTATGGCTACACCTTC. It is translated as CASSQETGGSRYGYTF. The CDR3, completed at both ends by the reference TRBV3-1 and TRBJ1-2 genes, gives the full variable domain DTAVSQTPKYLVTQMGNDKSIKCEQNLGHDTMYWYKQDSKKFLKIMFSYNNKELIINETVPNRFSPKSPDKAHLNLHINSLELGDSAVYFCASSQETGGSRYGYTFGSGTRLTVV.